This T cell receptor (beta chain) was found in a study of human T cells and chemical hapten exposure. The wider study: Patients got weekly scalp diphenylcyclopropenone doses over the approximately 23-week study. Overall study results and limits: Alopecia in the donors means their immune response may deviate from healthy people's. Expanded TCR counts at PT1 went up together with patch test score, a positive correlation.

Germline CDR1 and CDR2: DFQATT and SNEGSKA (reference sequence). CDR3 size: 11 residues. Time point specified: pre-sensitization, week 0. This sample's treatment: therapeutic diphenylcyclopropenone sensitization with weekly scalp DPC. TCRdb fed the RACE reads into MiXCR, producing one record per CDR3 protein. The sample shows 250,000 or so distinct CDR3 sequences, about 9% of them seen only once. This clonotype appeared a single time. Its antigen is still unknown. Germline and junction disagree at one end, which may indicate a read error. The rearrangement links TRBV20-1 to TRBJ2-7, with D perhaps assigned TRBD1 or TRBD2 (5 bases each). Material: whole blood, obtained in connection with sensitization to the hapten diphenylcyclopropenone (DPC). The sequence derives from a woman aged 40 to 49 with alopecia areata. Some clones in this sample may be carry-over from other donors' samples. CDR3 region: CSAGEGLKQYF. In DNA, the CDR3 is TGCAGTGCTGGAGAGGGGCTAAAGCAGTACTTC.